This T cell receptor (beta chain) was observed in a study of graft-versus-host responses after intestinal transplantation. Across the study: Recipients had transplants, and these were multivisceral, liver-intestinal, or isolated intestinal. Uniformly, recipients were administered anti-thymocyte globulin induction with subsequent tacrolimus and steroids for about 3 years.

The CDR3 is 16 residues long. Trimming at V came to 1 base and at J to 7 bases, leaving 9 bases not matched to a gene. Germline lookup yields CDR1 SEHNR and CDR2 FQNEAQ (reference sequence). Here immunoSEQ multiplex PCR was the method, and the copy in TCRdb shows in-frame clones only, minus some. The sample has about 92,000 clones, around 83% seen once. Comments on this clone: Its target is not known.

Findings and limits, study-wide: Recipient marrow harbored GvH clones, some of which surfaced first in ileum or blood. GvH clone levels peaked in circulation, and this peak was associated with early post-transplant HvG declines.

Specimen: unstimulated CD8+ T cells sorted from spleen or lymph node cells, collected before intestinal transplant. The clonotype originates from a human donor who received an intestinal transplant. The chain links TRBV7-9 to TRBJ2-7; the match to TRBD2 covers 11 bases. The chain's CDR3 is CASSLGLPGLAVEQYF. DNA of the CDR3: TGTGCCAGCAGCTTAGGTCTCCCGGGACTAGCGGTAGAGCAGTACTTC.